A selection of T cell receptor beta chains follows, all from one sample in a study of CD8+ T cells in alopecia areata. Sequencing was performed with immunoSEQ multiplex PCR; in TCRdb, only in-frame clones are kept and a portion is missing. The sample records 130,000 or so clones, approximately 86% being singletons. The sequencing used CD8+ T cells sorted from blood, collected at week 4, from a patient treated with tofacitinib. The receptors stem from a human donor with alopecia areata. The CDR3 runs from the conserved cysteine through the conserved F or W. D genes are given only for firm matches.

TRBV18,TRBD1,TRBJ2-7,CASSPRDRSSYEQYF
TRBV7-9,.,TRBJ1-1,CASSPVFF
TRBV19,TRBD1,TRBJ2-3,CASSNLQGASTDTQYF
TRBV29-1,.,TRBJ1-1,CSVESHRGGRKEAFF
TRBV29-1,.,TRBJ2-7,CSVEDLGEQYF
TRBV5-8,.,TRBJ1-1,CASSLLAEKNTEAFF
TRBV13,.,TRBJ1-2,CASSLANFQGLNGYTF
TRBV30,TRBD2,TRBJ2-2,CAWNSGANTGELFF
TRBV29-1,.,TRBJ2-3,CSVTTDTQYF
TRBV5-1,.,TRBJ2-3,CASSAPRKGEVGDTQYF
TRBV29-1,TRBD2,TRBJ2-1,CSVGGGSYNEQFF
TRBV9,.,TRBJ1-6,CASSAQGSYNSPLHF
TRBV5-4,TRBD2,TRBJ2-3,CASWAGGPSTDTQYF
TRBV10-3,TRBD1,TRBJ2-5,CAISEGTGEGETQYF
TRBV27,.,TRBJ2-1,CASSYGIVDEQFF
TRBV29-1,.,TRBJ2-1,CSVDEGGDNEQFF
TRBV7-9,.,TRBJ2-3,CASSFGDSPVTQYF
TRBV29-1,.,TRBJ2-1,CSGGRGPIPFF
TRBV27,.,TRBJ1-1,CASSFGLSTEAFF
TRBV5-1,.,TRBJ2-7,CASSLARGHEQYF
TRBV10-3,.,TRBJ2-7,CAISPGTDYEQYF
TRBV5-1,.,TRBJ1-6,CASSPMVEGPDSPLHF
TRBV27,.,TRBJ2-7,CAVGPFSYEQYF
TRBV9,.,TRBJ2-1,CASSVGGGQGSYNEQFF
TRBV5-1,TRBD2,TRBJ2-1,CASNLAGPGNEQFF
TRBV29-1,.,TRBJ2-3,CSVEEGLTDTQYF
TRBV4-1,TRBD1,TRBJ2-7,CASSQGQGAYEQYF
TRBV29-1,TRBD1,TRBJ2-7,CSAGTGVTYEQYF
TRBV29-1,.,TRBJ2-1,CSVPGYNEQFF
TRBV5-4,.,TRBJ2-5,CASSLTPPGAQQETQYF
TRBV27,.,TRBJ2-7,CASSPQQGGEQYF
TRBV5-6,.,TRBJ1-5,CASSLRETAYSNQPQHF
TRBV30,TRBD1,TRBJ1-2,CAWSVRRQGDYGYTF
TRBV5-4,TRBD1,TRBJ1-2,CASSLKTGAYGYTF
TRBV5-1,TRBD1,TRBJ2-6,CASSASGQGSLGANVLTF
TRBV4-1,TRBD2,TRBJ2-7,CASSQTGTSGYEQYF
TRBV19,.,TRBJ1-1,CASKTGGGGLFF
TRBV29-1,TRBD1,TRBJ2-7,CSVEHRGVLYEQYF
TRBV30,.,TRBJ2-7,CAWCLESSYEQYF
TRBV19,TRBD1,TRBJ2-7,CASSYTRTGYSYEQYF
TRBV5-6,.,TRBJ2-6,CASSLVRGSGANVLTF
TRBV2,TRBD2,TRBJ2-3,CASSTHGTSGESTDTQYF
TRBV9,.,TRBJ2-7,CASSVDSGSYEQYF
TRBV10-3,TRBD1,TRBJ1-1,CAIRPGTVFYMNTEAFF
TRBV2,.,TRBJ2-3,CASRDSYDTQYF